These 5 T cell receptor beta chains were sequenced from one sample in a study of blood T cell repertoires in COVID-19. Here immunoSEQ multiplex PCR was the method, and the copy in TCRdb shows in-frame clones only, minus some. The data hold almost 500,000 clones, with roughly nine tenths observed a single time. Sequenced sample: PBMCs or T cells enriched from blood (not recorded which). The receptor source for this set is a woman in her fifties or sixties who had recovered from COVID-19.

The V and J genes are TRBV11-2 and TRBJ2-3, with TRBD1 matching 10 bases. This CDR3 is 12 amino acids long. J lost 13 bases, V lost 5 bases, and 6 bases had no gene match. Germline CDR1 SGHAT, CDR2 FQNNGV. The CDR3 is CASSPRTGGEYF. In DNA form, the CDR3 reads TGTGCCAGCAGCCCCAGGACAGGGGGGGAGTATTTT.

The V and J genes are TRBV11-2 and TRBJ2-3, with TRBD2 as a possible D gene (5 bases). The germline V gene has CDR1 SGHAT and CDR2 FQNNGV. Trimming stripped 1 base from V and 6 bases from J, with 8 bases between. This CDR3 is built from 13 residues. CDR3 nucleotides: TGTGCCAGCAGCTTAGCCGGACTGGATACGCAGTATTTT. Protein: CASSLAGLDTQYF.

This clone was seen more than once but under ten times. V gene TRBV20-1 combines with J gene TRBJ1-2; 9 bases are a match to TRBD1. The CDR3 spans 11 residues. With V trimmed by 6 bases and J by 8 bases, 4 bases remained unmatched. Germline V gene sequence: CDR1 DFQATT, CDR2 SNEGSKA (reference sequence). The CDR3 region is CSAGQGSGYTF. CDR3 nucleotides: TGCAGTGCAGGACAGGGGAGCGGCTACACCTTC.

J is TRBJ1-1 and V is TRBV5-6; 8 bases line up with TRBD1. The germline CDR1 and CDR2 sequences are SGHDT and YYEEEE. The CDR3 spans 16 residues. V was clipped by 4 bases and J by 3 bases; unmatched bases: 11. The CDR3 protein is CASSGRGLKEDTEAFF. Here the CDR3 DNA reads TGTGCCAGCAGCGGCAGGGGGCTCAAGGAGGACACTGAAGCTTTCTTT.

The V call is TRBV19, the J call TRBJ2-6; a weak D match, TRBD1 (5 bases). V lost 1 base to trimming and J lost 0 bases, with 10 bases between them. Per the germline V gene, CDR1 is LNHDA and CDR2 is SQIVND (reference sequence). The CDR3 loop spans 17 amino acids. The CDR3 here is CASSIGGSLSGANVLTF. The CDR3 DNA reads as TGTGCCAGTAGTATAGGGGGCTCCCTCTCTGGGGCCAACGTCCTGACTTTC.